The rows below give T cell receptor beta chains drawn from one sample of a study of T cell responses to AZD1222 COVID-19 vaccine. Data came from immunoSEQ multiplex PCR; TCRdb stores just in-frame clones and leaves some out. The table shows 120,000 to 150,000 clones, with around 93% occurring only once. Here the sequenced sample was peripheral blood, taken on day 0 of AZD1222 vaccination. The source of these receptors is an adult in good health. Each CDR3 is given with its conserved first and last residue. The order of the fields is clone size, D gene, V gene, J gene, CDR3 DNA, CDR3 protein. D genes are given only for firm matches. Rows give clone size only sometimes, using once, few, many, or a class for an expanded clone.

>NA|TRBD1|TRBV4-1|TRBJ2-7
TGCGCCAGCAGCCCTAGGACAGGGGTCGAGCAGTACTTC
CASSPRTGVEQYF
>NA|NA|TRBV11-2|TRBJ1-2
TGTGCCAGCAGCTTAGAGGGGGCTGGCTACACCTTC
CASSLEGAGYTF
>NA|NA|TRBV12-3/TRBV12-4|TRBJ1-2
TGTGCCAGCAGTCGGACGGACAACTATGGCTACACCTTC
CASSRTDNYGYTF
>NA|NA|TRBV5-1|TRBJ2-1
TGCGCCAGCAGCTTGGGCCTACGTACTGCCAATGAGCAGTTCTTC
CASSLGLRTANEQFF
>few|NA|TRBV11-3|TRBJ1-3
TGTGCCAGCAGCAGGACGGGAAACACCATATATTTT
CASSRTGNTIYF
>NA|TRBD2|TRBV5-1|TRBJ2-1
TGCGCCAGCAGGCCACTAGCGGGGGCATACAATGAGCAGTTCTTC
CASRPLAGAYNEQFF
>few|NA|TRBV6-5|TRBJ2-5
TGTGCCAGCAGTTACCCACGCGGGACTCACAAAGAGACCCAGTACTTC
CASSYPRGTHKETQYF
>NA|TRBD1|TRBV9|TRBJ1-5
TGTGCCAGCAGCCTGACAGGGTACAATCAGCCCCAGCATTTT
CASSLTGYNQPQHF
>NA|NA|TRBV19|TRBJ1-5
TGTGCCAGTAGTGATCCCGGGAGCAATCAGCCCCAGCATTTT
CASSDPGSNQPQHF
>NA|NA|TRBV7-9|TRBJ1-2
TGTGCCAGCAGCTTAGGCAAGCGAAACTATGGCTACACCTTC
CASSLGKRNYGYTF
>NA|NA|TRBV5-8|TRBJ1-4
TGTGCCAGCACCGACCCGGGACACGTTAATGAAAAACTGTTTTTT
CASTDPGHVNEKLFF
>NA|NA|TRBV5-1|TRBJ1-1
TGCGCCAGCATGCGTGACACGAACACTGAAGCTTTCTTT
CASMRDTNTEAFF
>NA|NA|TRBV30|TRBJ2-7
TGTGCCTGGAGTGTACAAAGTTACGAGCAGTACTTC
CAWSVQSYEQYF
>NA|NA|TRBV5-1|TRBJ2-1
TGCGCCAGCAGCCTCAAACTTGGGGGAAACTACAATGAGCAGTTCTTC
CASSLKLGGNYNEQFF
>NA|NA|TRBV6-5|TRBJ1-1
TGTGCCAGCAGGGACCCAGGGGCCTCCATTGGGGCTTTCTTT
CASRDPGASIGAFF
>NA|NA|TRBV6-5|TRBJ1-5
TGTGCCAGCAGTTACTCCCCCAATCAGCCCCAGCATTTT
CASSYSPNQPQHF
>NA|NA|TRBV27|TRBJ2-3
TGTGCCAGCAGTTTAGGGATTGCCAGGAGAACAGATACGCAGTATTTT
CASSLGIARRTDTQYF
>NA|NA|TRBV11-2|TRBJ1-4
TGTGCCAGCAGCTTACGGCTTGCGACTAATGAAAAACTGTTTTTT
CASSLRLATNEKLFF
>NA|NA|TRBV6-1|TRBJ1-1
TGTGCCAGCAGTGAATTGACTGTTGTTGGCACTGAAGCTTTCTTT
CASSELTVVGTEAFF
>NA|NA|TRBV10-3|TRBJ1-1
TGTGCCATCAGTGACCCGAGGCCCTCCAAGCCTATGAACACTGAAGCTTTCTTT
CAISDPRPSKPMNTEAFF
>NA|TRBD1|TRBV6-5|TRBJ1-2
TGTGCCAGCAGTTCTTCCGGGACAGGGACTCCTGGCTACACCTTC
CASSSSGTGTPGYTF
>NA|NA|TRBV3-1/TRBV3-2|TRBJ2-7
TGTGCCAGCAGCCCCGGTCTCCAGCAGTACTTC
CASSPGLQQYF
>NA|NA|TRBV4-2|TRBJ2-5
TGTGCCAGCAGCCAAGTTCCGGGATCGGCCCAGTACTTC
CASSQVPGSAQYF
>NA|NA|TRBV4-1|TRBJ1-2
TGCGCCAGCAGCCAAGAAGGCTCCGGTGCATATGGCTACACCTTC
CASSQEGSGAYGYTF
>NA|TRBD2|TRBV2|TRBJ2-3
TGTGCCAGCAGTGGGACTAGCGGAACCGATACGCAGTATTTT
CASSGTSGTDTQYF
>NA|NA|TRBV30|TRBJ1-3
TGTGCCTGGAGTGCCGGCCGGGCTCGAAACACCATATATTTT
CAWSAGRARNTIYF
>once|NA|TRBV19|TRBJ1-5
TGTGCCAGTAGTATTGGGGCCGTGATTAACAATCAGCCCCAGCATTTT
CASSIGAVINNQPQHF
>NA|NA|TRBV28|TRBJ1-6
TGTGCCAGCAGTCTTGAGACTTCACCCCTCCACTTT
CASSLETSPLHF
>NA|TRBD1|TRBV15|TRBJ1-5
TGTGCCACCAGCAGGGGGACAGGGACCAATCAGCCCCAGCATTTT
CATSRGTGTNQPQHF
>once|TRBD2|TRBV7-2|TRBJ2-1
TGTGCCAGCAGCTTACGGGCCGGGGGGACTGGGTCCTACAATGAGCAGTTCTTC
CASSLRAGGTGSYNEQFF
>NA|TRBD2|TRBV7-9|TRBJ2-2
TGTGCCAGCTACGGGACTAGTCTCACCGGGGAGCTGTTTTTT
CASYGTSLTGELFF